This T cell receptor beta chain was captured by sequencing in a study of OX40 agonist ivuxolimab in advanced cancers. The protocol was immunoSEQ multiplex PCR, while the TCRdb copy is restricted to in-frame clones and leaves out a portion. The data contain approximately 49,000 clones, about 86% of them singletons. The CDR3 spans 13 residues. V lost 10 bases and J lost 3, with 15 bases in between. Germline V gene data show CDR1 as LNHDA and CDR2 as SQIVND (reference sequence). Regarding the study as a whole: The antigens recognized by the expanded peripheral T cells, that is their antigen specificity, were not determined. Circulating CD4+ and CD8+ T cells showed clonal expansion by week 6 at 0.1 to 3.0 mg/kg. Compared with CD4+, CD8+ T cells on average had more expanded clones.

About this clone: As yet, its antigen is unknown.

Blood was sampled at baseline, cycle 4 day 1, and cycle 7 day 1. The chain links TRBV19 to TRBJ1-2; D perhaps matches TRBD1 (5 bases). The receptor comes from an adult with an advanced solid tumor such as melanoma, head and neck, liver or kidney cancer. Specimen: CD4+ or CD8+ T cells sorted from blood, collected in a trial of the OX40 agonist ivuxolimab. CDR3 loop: CATGQGYDYGYTF. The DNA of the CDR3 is TGTGCCACGGGGCAGGGCTATGACTATGGCTACACCTTC.